These 15 T cell receptor beta chains originate from one sample sequenced in a study of control samples from healthy donors and cancer patients. This table comes from immunoSEQ multiplex PCR, and its TCRdb copy is limited to in-frame clones, with some not included. The table has 130,000 or so clones, roughly 88% seen once. Sequenced sample: blood. These TCRs come from a man aged 45 to 65 in good health.

The rearrangement uses TRBV15 and TRBJ2-5; 8 nucleotides match TRBD2. V trimming: 9 bases; J trimming: 4 bases; junction bases outside the gene matches: 16. The CDR3 sequence is 16 residues long. Germline CDR1 reads LNHNV; CDR2 reads YYDKDF (reference sequence). In nucleotides, the CDR3 is TGTGCCACAGGAAATCGACGGCGGGGGGAATTAGAGACCCAGTACTTC. Translation gives CATGNRRRGELETQYF.

This clone was seen a few times. The rearrangement links TRBV6-5 to TRBJ1-1; tentative D call: TRBD1 (6 bases). The CDR3 covers 13 residues. Germline V gene lookup returns CDR1 MNHEY and CDR2 SVGAGI. Deletions cut 2 bases from V and 5 bases from J, with 9 bases between. DNA for the CDR3: TGTGCCAGCAGTTACCGGACAGCTACTGAAGCTTTCTTT. Translation: CASSYRTATEAFF.

The chain combines TRBV7-9 with TRBJ1-3, with D possibly TRBD1 on 6 matching bases. The V and J ends lost 2 bases and 11 bases respectively, with 13 bases between them. Germline V gene data show CDR1 as SEHNR and CDR2 as FQNEAQ (reference sequence). This CDR3 contains 13 residues. CDR3 loop: CASSLITGFSIYF. CDR3 sequence (DNA): TGTGCCAGCAGCTTAATTACAGGGTTCTCCATATATTTT.

The genes are TRBV19 and TRBJ1-1, with D possibly TRBD1 on 6 matching bases. Trimming cost V 3 bases and J 4 bases, with 15 bases left between them. This CDR3 has 15 amino acids. Germline V lookup: CDR1 LNHDA, CDR2 SQIVND (reference sequence). The CDR3 sequence: CASSIIGKGGTEAFF. CDR3 DNA sequence: TGTGCCAGTAGTATCATAGGCAAAGGGGGCACTGAAGCTTTCTTT.

The CDR3 bases are TGTGCCAGCTCCCCGGGGCAGGGGCCCACTGAAGCTTTCTTT. Its protein product is CASSPGQGPTEAFF. The gene calls are TRBV3-1 (or the pseudogene TRBV3-2) and TRBJ1-1, with D maybe TRBD1 (6 bases). Deletions cut 8 bases from V and 4 bases from J, with 17 bases between. Germline V gene sequence: CDR1 LGHDT, CDR2 YNNKEL (reference sequence). The CDR3 sequence is 14 residues long.

This chain uses TRBV18 with TRBJ2-3; TRBD2 matches 10 bases. The germline CDR1 and CDR2 sequences are KGHSH and LQKENI. Trimming took 4 bases from V and 2 from J; bases not matched to a gene: 3. The CDR3 is 15 amino acids. Here the CDR3 DNA reads TGTGCCAGCTCACTGAGCGGGGGGGCCACAGATACGCAGTATTTT. Amino acids: CASSLSGGATDTQYF. Full variable domain (missing parts from reference TRBV18 and TRBJ2-3): NAGVMQNPRHLVRRRGQEARLRCSPMKGHSHVYWYRQLPEEGLKFMVYLQKENIIDESGMPKERFSAEFPKEGPSILRIQQVVRGDSAAYFCASSLSGGATDTQYFGPGTRLTVL.

The chain uses TRBV6-5 and TRBJ1-2, with 8 bases identical to TRBD1. V dropped 7 bases and J dropped 4; count of bases not matched to a gene: 5. Germline V gives CDR1 MNHEY, CDR2 SVGAGI. This CDR3 spans 13 amino acids. The CDR3 reads CASTRTGTYGYTF. In DNA, the CDR3 is TGTGCCAGCACCAGGACAGGGACCTATGGCTACACCTTC.

This sequence joins TRBV18 and TRBJ1-1; weak D call: TRBD1 (5 bases). CDR1 is KGHSH and CDR2 is LQKENI in the germline V gene. Trimming stripped 3 bases from V and 4 bases from J, with 18 bases between. The CDR3 consists of 16 residues. The CDR3: CASSPLPKGAGTEAFF. The CDR3 nucleotides read TGTGCCAGCTCACCCCTACCCAAAGGGGCCGGCACTGAAGCTTTCTTT.

CDR3 coding DNA: TGCAGCGTTGAAAGGGACAGGGCGAACACTGAAGCTTTCTTT. This encodes CSVERDRANTEAFF. This sequence joins TRBV29-1 and TRBJ1-1; 9 bases are a match to TRBD1. CDR3 length equals 14 residues. V shed 2 bases and J 1 base; nucleotides not matched to a gene: 2. The V gene's germline CDR1 is SQVTM and CDR2 ANQGSEA.

The chain is built from TRBV2 and TRBJ2-1; 8 bases match TRBD2. The CDR3 length is 13 residues. Germline CDR1 is SNHLY and CDR2 is FYNNEI. Trimming removed 7 bases from V and 4 bases from J; junction bases left unmatched: 3. The CDR3 nucleotides read TGTGCCAGCACCAGCGGGGGTTACAATGAGCAGTTCTTC. This translates into CASTSGGYNEQFF.

The chain couples TRBV9 to TRBJ2-3, with 8 bases fitting TRBD2. Germline V gives CDR1 SGDLS, CDR2 YYNGEE. J lost 3 bases, V lost 1 base, and 7 bases had no gene match. This CDR3 contains 16 residues. The CDR3 loop is CASSVPSGGKTDTQYF. As DNA, the CDR3 is TGTGCCAGCAGCGTACCGAGCGGGGGCAAAACAGATACGCAGTATTTT. The full variable domain, with the rest looked up from reference TRBV9 and TRBJ2-3, is DSGVTQTPKHLITATGQRVTLRCSPRSGDLSVYWYQQSLDQGLQFLIQYYNGEERAKGNILERFSAQQFPDLHSELNLSSLELGDSALYFCASSVPSGGKTDTQYFGPGTRLTVL.

This clone has a single count. The chain employs TRBV30 and TRBJ1-4; D is unresolved. V dropped 5 bases and J dropped 8 bases, with 12 bases sitting between them. Germline-derived CDR1 and CDR2 are GTSNPN and SVGIG (reference sequence). There are 12 residues in the CDR3. The CDR3 DNA sequence: TGTGCCTGGGGACGTTTAGGGGAAAAACTGTTTTTT. Its translation is CAWGRLGEKLFF. The variable domain in full, with the rest retrieved from reference TRBV30 and TRBJ1-4, is SQTIHQWPATLVQPVGSPLSLECTVEGTSNPNLYWYRQAAGRGLQLLFYSVGIGQISSEVPQNLSASRPQDRQFILSSKKLLLSDSGFYLCAWGRLGEKLFFGSGTQLSVL.

For this clone: Distinct nucleotide sequences in the sample also encode this CDR3. V and J are TRBV7-2 and TRBJ2-1, with D perhaps matching TRBD2 (7 bases). This CDR3 has 17 amino acids. The V end was cut by 3 bases, the J end by 5 bases, with 20 bases between. Looked up from germline, CDR1 is SGHTA and CDR2 is FQGNSA. The CDR3 DNA follows: TGTGCCAGCAGCTTTGGTTTTGCGGGGGCTACGAACAATGAGCAGTTCTTC. It codes for CASSFGFAGATNNEQFF. The full variable domain, its missing parts supplied by reference TRBV7-2 and TRBJ2-1, is GAGVSQSPSNKVTEKGKDVELRCDPISGHTALYWYRQSLGQGLEFLIYFQGNSAPDKSGLPSDRFSAERTGGSVSTLTIQRTQQEDSAVYLCASSFGFAGATNNEQFFGPGTRLTVL.

The V call is TRBV5-1, the J call TRBJ1-4; D call uncertain. Germline V gene sequence: CDR1 SGHRS, CDR2 YFSETQ. The length of the CDR3 is 14 residues. V shed 5 bases and J shed 8 bases, with 16 bases lying between them. CDR3 in amino acids: CASSRGERGEKLFF. The DNA of the CDR3 is TGCGCCAGCAGTCGTGGGGAGCGGGGAGAAAAACTGTTTTTT. Together with reference TRBV5-1 and TRBJ1-4, the CDR3 gives the full variable domain: KAGVTQTPRYLIKTRGQQVTLSCSPISGHRSVSWYQQTPGQGLQFLFEYFSETQRNKGNFPGRFSGRQFSNSRSEMNVSTLELGDSALYLCASSRGERGEKLFFGSGTQLSVL.

CDR3 residues: CASSLWLRGRSSSNYGYTF. CDR3 bases: TGTGCCAGCAGCTTGTGGTTAAGGGGACGGAGCAGTTCGAACTATGGCTACACCTTC. V and J are TRBV5-6 and TRBJ1-2, with D possibly matching TRBD1 (5 bases). Germline-derived CDR1 and CDR2 are SGHDT and YYEEEE. The CDR3 sequence is 19 residues long. V lost 1 base to trimming and J lost 2 bases, with 24 bases between them.